This T cell receptor beta chain comes out of a study of response to subunit inactivated influenza vaccine. TCRdb redid the calling of the RT-PCR reads with MiXCR, one entry per CDR3 protein. The repertoire has 800,000 to 1,000,000 distinct CDR3 sequences, less than 25% of them found once; the top ten carry roughly 10%. Study results and caveats: The authors put forward the suggestion that each seasonal influenza vaccination may bring in only a limited number of new T cells.

This clonotype has a count of ten or more. What it binds is not known. The CDR3 extends over 15 amino acids. Germline CDR1 is LGHNA and CDR2 is YSLEER. The ends were cut back, 0 bases at V and 8 bases at J, with 16 bases in the middle. The origin of this receptor is a man over 45 who received an inactivated influenza vaccine. This chain uses TRBV4-3 with TRBJ1-2; a possible D gene is TRBD1 (5 bases). Material: PBMCs from blood, obtained 5 days after vaccination. CDR3 DNA sequence: TGCGCCAGCAGCCAAGACCCACAGGACTCAGGCGGCTACACCTTC. The encoded protein is CASSQDPQDSGGYTF.